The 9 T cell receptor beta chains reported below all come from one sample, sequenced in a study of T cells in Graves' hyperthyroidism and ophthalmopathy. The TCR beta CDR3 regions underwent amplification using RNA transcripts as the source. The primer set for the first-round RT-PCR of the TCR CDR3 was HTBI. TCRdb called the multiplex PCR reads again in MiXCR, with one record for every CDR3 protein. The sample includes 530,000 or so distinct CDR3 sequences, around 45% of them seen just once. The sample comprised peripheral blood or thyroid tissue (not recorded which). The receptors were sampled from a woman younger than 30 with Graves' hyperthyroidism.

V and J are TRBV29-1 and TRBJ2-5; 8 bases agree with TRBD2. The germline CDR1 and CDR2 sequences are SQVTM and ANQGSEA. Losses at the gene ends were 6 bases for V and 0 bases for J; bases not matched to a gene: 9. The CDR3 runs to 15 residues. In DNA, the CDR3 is TGCAGCGTCATCTTAGCGGGACCGTACCAAGAGACCCAGTACTTC. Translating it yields CSVILAGPYQETQYF.

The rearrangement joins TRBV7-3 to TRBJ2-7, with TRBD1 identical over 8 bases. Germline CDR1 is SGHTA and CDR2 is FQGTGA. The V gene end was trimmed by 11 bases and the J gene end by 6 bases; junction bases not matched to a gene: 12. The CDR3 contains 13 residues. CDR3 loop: CAWSPFQGAEQYF. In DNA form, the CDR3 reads TGTGCCTGGAGTCCATTCCAGGGGGCCGAGCAGTACTTC.

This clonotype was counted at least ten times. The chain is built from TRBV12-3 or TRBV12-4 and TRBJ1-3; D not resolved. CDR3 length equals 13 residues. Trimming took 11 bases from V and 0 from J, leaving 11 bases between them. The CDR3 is CAGRAVSGNTIYF. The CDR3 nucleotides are TGTGCCGGTAGGGCAGTCTCTGGAAACACCATATATTTT.

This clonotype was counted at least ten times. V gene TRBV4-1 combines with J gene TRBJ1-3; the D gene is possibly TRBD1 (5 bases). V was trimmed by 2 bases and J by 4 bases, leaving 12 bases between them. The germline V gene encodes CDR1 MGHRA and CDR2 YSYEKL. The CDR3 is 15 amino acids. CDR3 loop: CASSQRAGSGNTIYF. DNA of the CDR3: TGCGCCAGCAGCCAAAGGGCAGGGTCAGGAAACACCATATATTTT.

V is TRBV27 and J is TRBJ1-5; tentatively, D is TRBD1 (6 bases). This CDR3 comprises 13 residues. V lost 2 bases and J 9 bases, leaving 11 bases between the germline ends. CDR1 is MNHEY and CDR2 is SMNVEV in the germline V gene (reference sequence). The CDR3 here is CASSLGGGGPQHF. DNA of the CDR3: TGTGCCAGCAGTTTAGGGGGCGGCGGGCCCCAGCATTTT.

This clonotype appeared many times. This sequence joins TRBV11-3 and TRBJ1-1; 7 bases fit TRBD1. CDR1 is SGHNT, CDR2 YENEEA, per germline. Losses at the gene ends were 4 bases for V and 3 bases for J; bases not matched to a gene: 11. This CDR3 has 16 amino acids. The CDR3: CASSSRLGGIDTEAFF. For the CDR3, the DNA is TGTGCCAGCAGCTCCCGGCTAGGGGGCATAGACACTGAAGCTTTCTTT.

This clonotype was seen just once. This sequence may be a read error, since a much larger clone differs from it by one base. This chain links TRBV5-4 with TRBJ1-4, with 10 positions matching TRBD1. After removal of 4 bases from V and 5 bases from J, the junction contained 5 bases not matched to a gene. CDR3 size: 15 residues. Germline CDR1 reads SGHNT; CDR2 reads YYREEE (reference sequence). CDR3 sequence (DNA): TGTGCCAGCAGCGGAAGACAGGGGGCGAATGAAAAACTGTTTTTT. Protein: CASSGRQGANEKLFF. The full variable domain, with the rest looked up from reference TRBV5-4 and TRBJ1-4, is ETGVTQSPTHLIKTRGQQVTLRCSSQSGHNTVSWYQQALGQGPQFIFQYYREEENGRGNFPPRFSGLQFPNYSSELNVNALELDDSALYLCASSGRQGANEKLFFGSGTQLSVL.

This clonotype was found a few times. The CDR3 reads CASTSRGGMNTGELFF. CDR3 DNA: TGTGCCAGTACCAGCCGGGGAGGGATGAACACCGGGGAGCTGTTTTTT. The chain employs TRBV19 and TRBJ2-2, with 7 positions matching TRBD2. Trimming cost V 7 bases and J 1 base; bases outside gene matches: 9. Germline CDR1 is LNHDA and CDR2 is SQIVND (reference sequence). CDR3 length: 16 amino acids.

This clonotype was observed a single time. CDR3 amino acids: CSYDGYYGYTF. CDR3 bases: TGCAGTTACGACGGATACTATGGCTACACCTTC. The V call is TRBV29-1, the J call TRBJ1-2; D ambiguous. The CDR3 is 11 amino acids. From germline, CDR1 is SQVTM and CDR2 ANQGSEA. The variable domain in full, completed from reference TRBV29-1 and TRBJ1-2, reads SAVISQKPSRDICQRGTSLTIQCQVDSQVTMMFWYRQQPGQSLTLIATANQGSEATYESGFVIDKFPISRPNLTFSTLTVSNMSPEDSSIYLCSYDGYYGYTFGSGTRLTVV.